The rows below give T cell receptor beta chains drawn from one sample of a study of human T cells and chemical hapten exposure. MiXCR was run by TCRdb on the RACE reads, yielding one entry per CDR3 protein. This table holds roughly 380,000 distinct CDR3 sequences, roughly 4.6% found once. Specimen: whole blood, collected in connection with sensitization to the hapten diphenylcyclopropenone (DPC). All receptors derive from a woman aged 50 to 60 with alopecia areata. Some clones in this sample may be carry-over from other donors' samples. Both conserved end residues are part of each CDR3. The D gene is left open where the match is weak. The size entry is marked missing in some rows and otherwise reads once, few, many or a size class.

NA,TRBV6-2/TRBV6-3,TRBJ1-5,NA,TGTGCCAGCAGCTCCGACAGAACCTATAGCAATCAGCCCCAGCATTTT,CASSSDRTYSNQPQHF
NA,TRBV11-2,TRBJ1-2,few,TGTGCCAGCAGCCGAAACAGGGCTTCCTATGGCTACACCTTC,CASSRNRASYGYTF
NA,TRBV29-1,TRBJ1-5,many,TGCAGCGTTGTCATGGGGGTGGATCAGCCCCAGCATTTT,CSVVMGVDQPQHF
TRBD1,TRBV7-8,TRBJ2-1,NA,TGTGCCAGCAGCTTAGACAGGGGGCGCAATGAGCAGTTCTTC,CASSLDRGRNEQFF
NA,TRBV6-5,TRBJ2-7,many,TGTGCCAGCAGTTACGGGCGGCACTCCTACGAGCAGTACTTC,CASSYGRHSYEQYF
NA,TRBV6-2/TRBV6-3,TRBJ1-5,NA,TGTGCCAGCAGGTTACTGGATAGCAATCAGCCCCAGCATTTT,CASRLLDSNQPQHF
NA,TRBV7-9,TRBJ1-5,few,TGTGCCAGCAGCTTAGGACCGGCCCAGCCCCAGCATTTT,CASSLGPAQPQHF
TRBD2,TRBV29-1,TRBJ2-6,many,TGCAGCGTTGAAGATCTAGCGGGGAGCTCTGGGGCCAACGTCCTGACTTTC,CSVEDLAGSSGANVLTF
TRBD2,TRBV29-1,TRBJ2-4,many,TGCAGCGTTGCTCCGGGACTAGCGGACAAAAACATTCAGTACTTC,CSVAPGLADKNIQYF
TRBD1,TRBV29-1,TRBJ2-5,many,TGCAGCGTTGAAGAGGTCACAGGGGCAGAGACCCAGTACTTC,CSVEEVTGAETQYF
NA,TRBV9,TRBJ2-2,few,TGTGCCAGCAGCGTACCCTTGAACACCGGGGAGCTGTTTTTT,CASSVPLNTGELFF
NA,TRBV5-1,TRBJ2-2,many,TGCGCCAGCAGCACGACTCCCACCGGGGAGCTGTTTTTT,CASSTTPTGELFF
NA,TRBV20-1,TRBJ2-1,few,TGCAGTGCTAGAGATATCCGCAGGGGAGAGAGGAATGAGCAGTTCTTC,CSARDIRRGERNEQFF
TRBD1,TRBV14,TRBJ2-1,many,TGTGCCAGCAGCTACCTGGGACAGTCCAGTGAGCAGTTCTTC,CASSYLGQSSEQFF
NA,TRBV3-1,TRBJ2-1,few,TGTGCCAGCAGCCCCCGGGAAAGCTCCTACAATGAGCAGTTCTTC,CASSPRESSYNEQFF
TRBD2,TRBV20-1,TRBJ2-1,few,TGCAGTGCTAGAGAGGTTAGCGGGAGCTCCTACAATGAGCAGTTCTTC,CSAREVSGSSYNEQFF